This passage covers 27 T cell receptor beta chains from one sample sequenced in a study of blood T cells in healthy people across ages. A sample-barcoded 5' primer and a J-beta primer mix were used in a second PCR of roughly 7 to 11 cycles. One entry per CDR3 protein, called by TCRdb with MiXCR from the 5' RACE reads. The sample carries hundreds of thousands of distinct CDR3 sequences, around 41% recorded once. Sequencing was performed on blood. The receptor source for this set is an older man in good health.

The chain is built from TRBV5-1 and TRBJ2-5; 11 positions match TRBD2. The V gene end was trimmed by 3 bases and the J gene end by 5 bases; junction bases not matched to a gene: 3. Germline-derived CDR1 and CDR2 are SGHRS and YFSETQ. The CDR3 extends over 14 amino acids. In DNA, the CDR3 is TGCGCCAGCAGCTCTGTAGCGGGAGGGGAGACCCAGTACTTC. Amino acid sequence: CASSSVAGGETQYF.

This rearrangement joins TRBV6-1 to TRBJ2-2; weak D call: TRBD2 (5 bases). The CDR3 runs 17 residues. Germline V gene data show CDR1 as MNHNS and CDR2 as SASEGT. The V and J ends lost 5 bases and 1 base respectively, with 17 bases between them. The CDR3 loop reads CASSPRGLTGNTGELFF. For the CDR3, the DNA is TGTGCCAGCAGTCCCCGGGGTCTTACCGGGAACACCGGGGAGCTGTTTTTT.

This clonotype was seen only a few times. This chain uses TRBV2 with TRBJ1-6, with TRBD1 identical over 11 bases. V shed 11 bases and J 8 bases; nucleotides not matched to a gene: 5. This CDR3 spans 13 amino acids. Germline V gives CDR1 SNHLY, CDR2 FYNNEI. The CDR3 DNA sequence: TGTGCCGTTGGACAGGGGGCTGATTCACCCCTCCACTTT. Amino acid sequence: CAVGQGADSPLHF. Based on the CDR3 plus reference TRBV2 and TRBJ1-6, the full variable domain is EPEVTQTPSHQVTQMGQEVILRCVPISNHLYFYWYRQILGQKVEFLVSFYNNEISEKSEIFDDQFSVERPDGSNFTLKIRSTKLEDSAMYFCAVGQGADSPLHFGNGTRLTVT.

This rearrangement joins TRBV15 to TRBJ2-3; D remains ambiguous. From germline, CDR1 is LNHNV and CDR2 YYDKDF (reference sequence). The ends were cut back, 5 bases at V and 8 bases at J, with 11 bases in the middle. The CDR3 is made up of 12 amino acids. This CDR3 reads CATSVEAGTQYF. The CDR3 nucleotides read TGTGCCACCAGCGTAGAGGCTGGTACGCAGTATTTT.

This clonotype was seen a few times. This chain joins TRBV29-1 and TRBJ2-2; 8 nucleotides line up with TRBD1. CDR3 length: 13 residues. Germline V lookup: CDR1 SQVTM, CDR2 ANQGSEA. V trimming: 6 bases; J trimming: 5 bases; junction bases outside the gene matches: 5. As DNA, the CDR3 is TGCAGCGTCGGACAGGGTACGACCGGGGAGCTGTTTTTT. Amino acid sequence: CSVGQGTTGELFF.

V is TRBV7-9 and J is TRBJ2-3, with 10 nucleotides matching TRBD2. The CDR3 covers 15 residues. Germline lookup yields CDR1 SEHNR and CDR2 FQNEAQ (reference sequence). Trimming took 3 bases from V and 4 from J; bases not matched to a gene: 4. The CDR3 protein is CASSFVAGGADTQYF. In nucleotides, the CDR3 is TGTGCCAGCAGCTTCGTAGCGGGGGGCGCAGATACGCAGTATTTT.

A few counts support this clonotype. The chain links TRBV5-8 to TRBJ2-5, with D hard to call. V was trimmed by 0 bases and J by 0 bases, leaving 6 bases between them. This CDR3 comprises 14 residues. Germline values: CDR1 SGHTS, CDR2 YDEGEE. DNA for the CDR3: TGTGCCAGCAGCTTGGGCCTAGACCAAGAGACCCAGTACTTC. Translated, it gives CASSLGLDQETQYF.

The chain joins TRBV6-1 to TRBJ2-5; 8 bases agree with TRBD1. Germline values: CDR1 MNHNS, CDR2 SASEGT. The CDR3 sequence is 14 residues long. With V trimmed by 7 bases and J by 5 bases, 9 bases remained unmatched. As DNA, the CDR3 is TGTGCCAGCACCCAGGCAGGGGGCGGGGAGACCCAGTACTTC. Its protein is CASTQAGGGETQYF.

Turning to this clonotype: A read error may explain this, as a much larger clone is one base away. V and J are TRBV20-1 and TRBJ1-4, with a weak D call TRBD1 (5 bases). From germline, CDR1 is DFQATT and CDR2 SNEGSKA (reference sequence). This CDR3 is built from 12 residues. CDR3 sequence: CGARGNGAELFF. For the CDR3, the DNA is TGCGGTGCTAGAGGGAACGGGGCGGAACTGTTTTTT.

This clonotype appeared a few times. This sequence joins TRBV11-2 and TRBJ1-4; D possibly corresponds to TRBD1 (5 bases). The germline V gene encodes CDR1 SGHAT and CDR2 FQNNGV. This CDR3 contains 15 residues. Trimming removed 1 base from V and 8 bases from J, with 14 bases in between. The CDR3 sequence is CASSLVQGTGEKLFF. The CDR3 DNA reads as TGTGCCAGCAGCTTAGTTCAGGGTACGGGGGAAAAACTGTTTTTT.

The gene calls are TRBV5-1 and TRBJ1-6; the D gene is possibly TRBD1 (5 bases). Germline CDR1 and CDR2: SGHRS and YFSETQ. The CDR3 extends over 16 amino acids. With 4 bases removed from V and 7 bases from J, the gap between germline ends came to 18 bases. The CDR3 sequence is CASSPQTDTGNSPLHF. In DNA form, the CDR3 reads TGCGCCAGCAGCCCACAGACAGACACGGGCAATTCACCCCTCCACTTT.

V is TRBV11-2 and J is TRBJ2-7; no clear D gene. The J call may not be correct, given that the DNA end is closer to TRBJ2-5. The germline V gene has CDR1 SGHAT and CDR2 FQNNGV. CDR3 length: 11 amino acids. The CDR3 here is CASSPKVTQYF. The CDR3 nucleotides are TGTGCCAGCAGCCCCAAGGTGACCCAGTACTTC.

The genes are TRBV30 and TRBJ2-3; 11 nucleotides match TRBD2. After removal of 4 bases from V and 4 bases from J, the junction contained 4 bases not matched to a gene. Per the germline V gene, CDR1 is GTSNPN and CDR2 is SVGIG (reference sequence). The CDR3 covers 14 residues. CDR3 in DNA: TGTGCCTGGATAGCGGGGGGGCTAGCAGATACGCAGTATTTT. It specifies CAWIAGGLADTQYF.

Many counts were recorded for this clonotype. Possible read error: a much larger clone is one base away. J is TRBJ2-5 and V is TRBV20-1, with D maybe TRBD1 (6 bases). Germline CDR1 DFQATT, CDR2 SNEGSKA (reference sequence). Trimming pared 3 bases from V and 11 bases from J, leaving 19 bases between. This CDR3 is built from 13 residues. This chain's CDR3 is CSASSNWGREQYF. In DNA form, the CDR3 reads TGCAGTGCTAGCAGCAACTGGGGGCGAGAGCAGTACTTC.

This clonotype has just a few counts. The chain uses TRBV6-2 or TRBV6-3 and TRBJ1-5; TRBD1 aligns across 7 bases. The CDR3 contains 16 residues. CDR1 and CDR2 (germline): MNHEY, SVGEGT. V lost 4 bases and J lost 0; bases outside the gene matches: 6. The CDR3 sequence is CASSSLTGLSNQPQHF. The CDR3 DNA reads TGTGCCAGCAGTTCCCTGACAGGGCTTAGCAATCAGCCCCAGCATTTT.

This clonotype was detected only a few times. The genes are TRBV24-1 and TRBJ2-1; D may match TRBD1 or TRBD2 (9 bases each). Germline CDR1 reads KGHDR; CDR2 reads SFDVKD. The CDR3 runs to 18 residues. V lost 4 bases and J lost 13, with 31 bases in between. The CDR3 protein is CATSDPPGQGFASGIQFF. CDR3 sequence (DNA): TGTGCCACCAGTGACCCACCGGGACAGGGATTTGCTAGCGGGATTCAGTTCTTC.

This chain links TRBV28 with TRBJ2-3, with D perhaps matching TRBD2 (6 bases). This CDR3 contains 17 residues. Trimming shortened V by 6 bases and J by 0 bases, and 19 bases separated the two germline ends. Germline CDR1 and CDR2: MDHEN and SYDVKM. The CDR3 coding sequence is TGTGCCAGCAGGGCGCGGGGAAGGCAGGGAAGCACAGATACGCAGTATTTT. Translated: CASRARGRQGSTDTQYF.

A few counts support this clonotype. The J gene is TRBJ2-3, the V gene TRBV6-5; no clear D gene. Looked up from germline, CDR1 is MNHEY and CDR2 is SVGAGI. The CDR3 has 14 residues. Deletions cut 2 bases from V and 1 base from J, with 7 bases between. CDR3 protein: CASSYHPRTDTQYF. The CDR3 nucleotides read TGTGCCAGCAGTTACCATCCTCGCACAGATACGCAGTATTTT.

This clonotype appeared once. V and J are TRBV20-1 and TRBJ2-1; either TRBD1 or TRBD2 may fit D (5 bases each). This CDR3 region has 14 residues. CDR1 is DFQATT and CDR2 is SNEGSKA in the germline V gene (reference sequence). V was shortened by 5 bases and J by 1 base, with 12 bases between the two germline ends. The CDR3 region has the DNA TGCAGTGCTTATCCCTGGGGGTCCTACAATGAGCAGTTCTTC. Translating it yields CSAYPWGSYNEQFF.

This chain connects TRBV6-2 or TRBV6-3 to TRBJ1-5, with unresolved D. The CDR3 is made up of 14 amino acids. The ends were cut back, 6 bases at V and 7 bases at J, with 16 bases in the middle. Germline V lookup: CDR1 MNHEY, CDR2 SVGEGT. The CDR3 region is CASSLLEGGQPQHF. CDR3 nucleotides: TGTGCCAGCAGCCTTTTGGAGGGTGGGCAGCCCCAGCATTTT.

This clonotype was counted between two and nine times. The chain joins TRBV5-1 to TRBJ2-1, with D uncertain. The CDR3 runs 16 residues. The V and J ends lost 0 bases and 0 bases respectively, with 10 bases between them. Germline V gene sequence: CDR1 SGHRS, CDR2 YFSETQ. The CDR3 here is CASSLVGSTSYNEQFF. CDR3 DNA: TGCGCCAGCAGCTTGGTCGGCAGTACCTCCTACAATGAGCAGTTCTTC.

This clonotype was seen more than once but under ten times. The genes are TRBV9 and TRBJ2-5; 8 bases are shared with TRBD2. The length of the CDR3 is 15 residues. The trim removed 0 bases at V and 4 bases at J, leaving 5 bases unmatched. The germline gives CDR1 SGDLS, CDR2 YYNGEE. The CDR3 sequence is CASSVGGLASETQYF. CDR3 coding DNA: TGTGCCAGCAGCGTAGGAGGACTAGCTTCAGAGACCCAGTACTTC. Together with reference TRBV9 and TRBJ2-5, the CDR3 gives the full variable domain: DSGVTQTPKHLITATGQRVTLRCSPRSGDLSVYWYQQSLDQGLQFLIQYYNGEERAKGNILERFSAQQFPDLHSELNLSSLELGDSALYFCASSVGGLASETQYFGPGTRLLVL.

Only a few counts were recorded for this clonotype. The chain couples TRBV6-2 or TRBV6-3 to TRBJ2-7, with a tentative D call TRBD2 (5 bases). V dropped 9 bases and J dropped 1 base, with 10 bases sitting between them. The CDR3 sequence is 12 residues long. Germline V CDR1 and CDR2: MNHEY, SVGEGT. The CDR3 DNA follows: TGTGCCAGTCGAGCGGAATCCTACGAGCAGTACTTC. Protein product: CASRAESYEQYF.

This clonotype has more than one count but fewer than ten. J is TRBJ1-4 and V is TRBV5-6, with unresolved D. V lost 6 bases and J 5 bases, leaving 14 bases between the germline ends. CDR1 and CDR2 (germline): SGHDT, YYEEEE. CDR3 length: 14 residues. The CDR3 loop reads CASTAHLLNEKLFF. In nucleotides, the CDR3 is TGTGCCAGCACCGCACACCTTCTAAATGAAAAACTGTTTTTT. The whole variable domain, remainder taken from reference TRBV5-6 and TRBJ1-4, is DAGVTQSPTHLIKTRGQQVTLRCSPKSGHDTVSWYQQALGQGPQFIFQYYEEEERQRGNFPDRFSGHQFPNYSSELNVNALLLGDSALYLCASTAHLLNEKLFFGSGTQLSVL.

This clonotype was seen many times. The rearrangement joins TRBV30 to TRBJ2-6, with a weak D call TRBD2 (6 bases). V gave up 5 bases and J gave up 0 bases, with 14 bases separating them. CDR1 and CDR2 (germline): GTSNPN, SVGIG (reference sequence). This CDR3 has 16 amino acids. The CDR3 region is CAWSGTSNSGANVLTF. CDR3 nucleotides: TGTGCCTGGTCCGGGACTTCAAACTCTGGGGCCAACGTCCTGACTTTC.

V and J are TRBV6-5 and TRBJ2-7, with 10 bases fitting TRBD1. This CDR3 has 15 amino acids. The V segment lost 7 bases and the J segment 6 bases; nucleotides outside the gene matches: 12. From germline, CDR1 is MNHEY and CDR2 SVGAGI. The CDR3 protein is CASTRPGQGSVEQYF. The CDR3, as DNA: TGTGCCAGCACGCGGCCGGGACAGGGGTCCGTCGAGCAGTACTTC.

V usage is TRBV6-2 or TRBV6-3 and J usage is TRBJ2-1; TRBD1 agrees at 7 bases. TRBJ2-7 matches the DNA end more closely, so the J call is doubtful. Per the germline V gene, CDR1 is MNHEY and CDR2 is SVGEGT. This CDR3 is 18 amino acids long. This CDR3 is CASSSFDRDGTPYNEQYF. The CDR3 nucleotides read TGTGCCAGCAGTTCATTCGACAGGGATGGTACCCCCTACAATGAGCAGTACTTC.